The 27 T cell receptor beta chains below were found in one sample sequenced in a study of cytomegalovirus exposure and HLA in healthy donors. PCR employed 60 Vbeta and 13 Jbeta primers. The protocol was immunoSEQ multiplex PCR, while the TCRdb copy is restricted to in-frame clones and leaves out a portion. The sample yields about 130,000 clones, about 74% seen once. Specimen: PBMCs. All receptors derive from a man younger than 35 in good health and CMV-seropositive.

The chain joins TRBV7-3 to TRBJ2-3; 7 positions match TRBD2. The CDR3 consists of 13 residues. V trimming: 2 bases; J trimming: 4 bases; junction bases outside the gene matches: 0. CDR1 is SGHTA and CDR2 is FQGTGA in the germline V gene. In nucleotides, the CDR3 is TGTGCCAGCAGCTTAGGGGGGGCAGATACGCAGTATTTT. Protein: CASSLGGADTQYF.

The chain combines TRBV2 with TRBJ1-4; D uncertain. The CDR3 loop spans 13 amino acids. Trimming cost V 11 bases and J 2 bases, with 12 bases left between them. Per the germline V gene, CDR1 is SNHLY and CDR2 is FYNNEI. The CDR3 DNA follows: TGTGCCGGTAACAGAGACACTAATGAAAAACTGTTTTTT. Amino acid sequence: CAGNRDTNEKLFF.

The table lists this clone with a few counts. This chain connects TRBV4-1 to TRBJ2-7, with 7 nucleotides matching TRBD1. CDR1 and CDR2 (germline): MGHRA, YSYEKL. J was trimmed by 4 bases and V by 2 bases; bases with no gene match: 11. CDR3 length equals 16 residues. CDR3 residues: CASSQTGEPNLYEQYF. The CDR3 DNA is TGCGCCAGCAGCCAAACAGGGGAACCTAACCTATACGAGCAGTACTTC.

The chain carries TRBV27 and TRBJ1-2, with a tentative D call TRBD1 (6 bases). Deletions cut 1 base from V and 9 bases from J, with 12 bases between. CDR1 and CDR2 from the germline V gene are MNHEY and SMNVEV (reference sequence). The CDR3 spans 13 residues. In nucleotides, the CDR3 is TGTGCCAGCAGTTTATTGGGGCAGGGGAGCTACACCTTC. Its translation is CASSLLGQGSYTF.

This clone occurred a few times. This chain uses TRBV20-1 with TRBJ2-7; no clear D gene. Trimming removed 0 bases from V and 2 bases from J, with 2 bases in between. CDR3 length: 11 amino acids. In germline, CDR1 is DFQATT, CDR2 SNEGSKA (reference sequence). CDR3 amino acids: CSARDTYEQYF. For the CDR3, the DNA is TGCAGTGCTAGAGATACCTACGAGCAGTACTTC.

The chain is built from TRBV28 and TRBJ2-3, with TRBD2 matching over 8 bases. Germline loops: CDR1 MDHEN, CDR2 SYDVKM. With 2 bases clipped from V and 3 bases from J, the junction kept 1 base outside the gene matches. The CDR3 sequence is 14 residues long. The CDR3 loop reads CASSLRLATDTQYF. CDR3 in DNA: TGTGCCAGCAGTTTAAGACTAGCGACAGATACGCAGTATTTT.

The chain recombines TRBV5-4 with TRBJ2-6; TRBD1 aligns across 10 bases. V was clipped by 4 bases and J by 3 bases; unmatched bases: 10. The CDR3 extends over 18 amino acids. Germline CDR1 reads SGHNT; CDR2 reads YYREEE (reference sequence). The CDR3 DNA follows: TGTGCCAGCAGCCGGGCGGGACAGGGGTTCTTTGGGGCCAACGTCCTGACTTTC. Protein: CASSRAGQGFFGANVLTF.

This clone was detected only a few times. The DNA for the CDR3 is TGTGCCAGTAGTATAGGGCCGGGGTATAGCACCGGGGAGCTGTTTTTT. Protein sequence: CASSIGPGYSTGELFF. V gene TRBV19 combines with J gene TRBJ2-2; D is perhaps TRBD2 (5 bases). Germline CDR1 LNHDA, CDR2 SQIVND (reference sequence). Trimming took 1 base from V and 4 from J, leaving 13 bases between them. The CDR3 contains 16 residues.

This CDR3 reads CASSYFTDRGLDEQYF. The DNA for the CDR3 is TGTGCCAGCAGTTACTTCACCGACAGGGGGCTCGACGAGCAGTACTTC. The gene calls are TRBV6-5 and TRBJ2-7, with 10 bases lining up with TRBD1. CDR1 and CDR2 (germline): MNHEY, SVGAGI. The CDR3 is 16 amino acids. Trimming at V came to 1 base and at J to 5 bases, leaving 8 bases not matched to a gene.

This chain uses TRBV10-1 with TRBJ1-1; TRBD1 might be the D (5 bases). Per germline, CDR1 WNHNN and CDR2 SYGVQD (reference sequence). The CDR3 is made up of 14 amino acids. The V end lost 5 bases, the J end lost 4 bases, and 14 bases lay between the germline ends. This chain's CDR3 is CASSYQGAGTEAFF. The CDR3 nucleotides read TGCGCCAGCAGTTACCAGGGAGCGGGCACTGAAGCTTTCTTT.

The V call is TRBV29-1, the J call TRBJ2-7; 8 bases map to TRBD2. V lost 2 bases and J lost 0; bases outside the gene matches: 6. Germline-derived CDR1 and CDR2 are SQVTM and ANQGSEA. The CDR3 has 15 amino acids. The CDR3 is CSVEHSAGDSYEQYF. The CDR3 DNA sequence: TGCAGCGTTGAACACTCAGCGGGGGACTCCTACGAGCAGTACTTC.

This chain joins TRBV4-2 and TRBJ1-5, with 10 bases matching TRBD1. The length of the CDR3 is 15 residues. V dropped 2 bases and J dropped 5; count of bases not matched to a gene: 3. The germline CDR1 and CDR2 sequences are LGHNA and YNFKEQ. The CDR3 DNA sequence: TGTGCCAGCAGCCAACCGGGACAGGGGCATCAGCCCCAGCATTTT. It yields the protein CASSQPGQGHQPQHF.

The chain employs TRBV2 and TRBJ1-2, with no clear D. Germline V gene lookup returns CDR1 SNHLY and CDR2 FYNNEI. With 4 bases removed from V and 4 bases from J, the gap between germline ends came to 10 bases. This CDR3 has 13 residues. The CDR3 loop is CASSAQTTYGYTF. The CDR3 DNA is TGTGCCAGCAGTGCCCAGACTACCTATGGCTACACCTTC. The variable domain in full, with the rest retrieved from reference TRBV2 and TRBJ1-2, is EPEVTQTPSHQVTQMGQEVILRCVPISNHLYFYWYRQILGQKVEFLVSFYNNEISEKSEIFDDQFSVERPDGSNFTLKIRSTKLEDSAMYFCASSAQTTYGYTFGSGTRLTVV.

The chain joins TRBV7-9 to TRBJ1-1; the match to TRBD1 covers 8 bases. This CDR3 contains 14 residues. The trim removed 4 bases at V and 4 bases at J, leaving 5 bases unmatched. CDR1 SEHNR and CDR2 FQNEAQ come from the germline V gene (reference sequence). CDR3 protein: CASSSRTGTTEAFF. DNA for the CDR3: TGTGCCAGCAGCTCCCGGACAGGGACCACTGAAGCTTTCTTT.

The CDR3 region has the DNA TGCGCCAGCAGCCGCAGACAGGACGACTCTGGAAACACCATATATTTT. Translation gives CASSRRQDDSGNTIYF. This chain uses TRBV4-1 with TRBJ1-3; D perhaps matches TRBD1 (6 bases). Germline CDR1 is MGHRA and CDR2 is YSYEKL. The CDR3 spans 16 residues. Trimming removed 4 bases from V and 0 bases from J, with 13 bases in between.

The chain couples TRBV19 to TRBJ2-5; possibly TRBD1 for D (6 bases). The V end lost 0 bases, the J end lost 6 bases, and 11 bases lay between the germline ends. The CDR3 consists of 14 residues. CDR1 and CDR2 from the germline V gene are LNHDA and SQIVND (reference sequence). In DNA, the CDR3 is TGTGCCAGTAGTATAGAGCCTTGGGGGCAGACCCAGTACTTC. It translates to CASSIEPWGQTQYF.

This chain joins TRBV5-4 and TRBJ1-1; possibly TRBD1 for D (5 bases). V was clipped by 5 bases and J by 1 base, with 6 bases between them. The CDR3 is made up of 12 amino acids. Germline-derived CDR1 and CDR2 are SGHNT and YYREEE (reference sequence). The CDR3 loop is CASSTGNTEAFF. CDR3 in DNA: TGTGCCAGCAGTACAGGGAACACTGAAGCTTTCTTT.

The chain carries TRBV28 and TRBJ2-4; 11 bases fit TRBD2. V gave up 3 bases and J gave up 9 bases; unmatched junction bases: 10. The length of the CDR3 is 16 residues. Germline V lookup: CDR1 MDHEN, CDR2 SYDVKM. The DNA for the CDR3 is TGTGCCAGCAGTTTTAGCGGGGGGGCCAGGGTGGGCATTCAGTACTTC. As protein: CASSFSGGARVGIQYF.

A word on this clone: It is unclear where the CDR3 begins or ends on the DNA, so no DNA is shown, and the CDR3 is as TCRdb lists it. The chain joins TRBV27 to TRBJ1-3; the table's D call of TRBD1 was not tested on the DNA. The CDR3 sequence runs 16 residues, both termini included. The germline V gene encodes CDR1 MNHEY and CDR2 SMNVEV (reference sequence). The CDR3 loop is CASSFGPGLSGNTIYF.

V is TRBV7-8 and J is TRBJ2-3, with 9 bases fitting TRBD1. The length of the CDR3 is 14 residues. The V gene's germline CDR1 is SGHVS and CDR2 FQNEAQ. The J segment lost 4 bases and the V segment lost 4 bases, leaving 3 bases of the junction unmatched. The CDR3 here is CASSWDRAADTQYF. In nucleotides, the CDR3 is TGTGCCAGCAGCTGGGACAGGGCGGCAGATACGCAGTATTTT.

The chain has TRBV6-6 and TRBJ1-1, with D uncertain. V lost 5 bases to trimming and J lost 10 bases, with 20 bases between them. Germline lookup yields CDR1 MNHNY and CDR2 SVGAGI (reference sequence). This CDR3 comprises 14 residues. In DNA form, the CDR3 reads TGTGCCAGCAGTCAAAGAACAGAGGCGGGAGGAGCTTTCTTT. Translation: CASSQRTEAGGAFF.

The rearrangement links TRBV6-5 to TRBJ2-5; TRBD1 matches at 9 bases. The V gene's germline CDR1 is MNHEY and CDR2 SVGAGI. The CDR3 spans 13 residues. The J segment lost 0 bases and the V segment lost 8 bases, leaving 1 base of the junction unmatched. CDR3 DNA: TGTGCCAGCGACAGGGGGTACCAAGAGACCCAGTACTTC. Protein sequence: CASDRGYQETQYF.

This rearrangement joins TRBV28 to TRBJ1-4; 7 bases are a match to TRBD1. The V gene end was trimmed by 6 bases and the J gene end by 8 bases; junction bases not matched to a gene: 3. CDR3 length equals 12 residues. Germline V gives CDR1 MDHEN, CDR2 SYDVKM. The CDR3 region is CASRVQGEKLFF. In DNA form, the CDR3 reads TGTGCCAGCAGAGTACAGGGGGAAAAACTGTTTTTT. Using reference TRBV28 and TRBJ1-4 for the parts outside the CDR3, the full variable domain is DVKVTQSSRYLVKRTGEKVFLECVQDMDHENMFWYRQDPGLGLRLIYFSYDVKMKEKGDIPEGYSVSREKKERFSLILESASTNQTSMYLCASRVQGEKLFFGSGTQLSVL.

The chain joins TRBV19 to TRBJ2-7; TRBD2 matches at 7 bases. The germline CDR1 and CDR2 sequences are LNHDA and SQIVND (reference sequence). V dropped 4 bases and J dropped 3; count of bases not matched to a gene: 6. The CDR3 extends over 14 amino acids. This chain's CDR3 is CASSRTRPNYEQYF. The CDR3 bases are TGTGCCAGTAGTAGGACTAGACCAAACTACGAGCAGTACTTC.

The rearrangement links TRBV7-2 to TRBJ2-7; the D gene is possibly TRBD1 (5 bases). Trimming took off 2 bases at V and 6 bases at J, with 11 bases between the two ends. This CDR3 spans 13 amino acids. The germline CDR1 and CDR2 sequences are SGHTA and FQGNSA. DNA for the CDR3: TGTGCCAGCAGCTTAAGAGCAGGGCGCGAGCAGTACTTC. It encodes CASSLRAGREQYF.

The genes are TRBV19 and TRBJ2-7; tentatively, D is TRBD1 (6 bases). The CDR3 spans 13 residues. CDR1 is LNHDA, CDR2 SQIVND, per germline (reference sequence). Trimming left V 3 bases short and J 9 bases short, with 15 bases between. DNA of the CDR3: TGTGCCAGTAGTATGGACAGCCTACGATGGCAGTACTTC. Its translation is CASSMDSLRWQYF.

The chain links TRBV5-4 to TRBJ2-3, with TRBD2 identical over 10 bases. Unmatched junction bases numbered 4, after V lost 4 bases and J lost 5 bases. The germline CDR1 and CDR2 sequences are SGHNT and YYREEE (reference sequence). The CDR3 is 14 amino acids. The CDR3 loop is CASSQREGIDTQYF. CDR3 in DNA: TGTGCCAGCAGCCAGCGGGAGGGGATAGATACGCAGTATTTT.